Shown below are 24 T cell receptor beta chains from a single sample sequenced in a study of blood T cell repertoires in COVID-19. Sequencing used immunoSEQ multiplex PCR; TCRdb keeps in-frame clones, though not all of them. The sample carries tens of thousands of clones, about 77% recorded once. The sequencing input was peripheral blood. The receptors were gathered from a human donor in a cohort sampled during active COVID-19.

The chain employs TRBV12-3 or TRBV12-4 and TRBJ2-7; D might be TRBD1 (6 bases). CDR3 length: 13 amino acids. Trimming pared 5 bases from V and 7 bases from J, leaving 15 bases between. CDR3 sequence reads: CASSPTGSGEQYF. For the CDR3, the DNA is TGTGCCAGCAGTCCTACAGGGTCCGGGGAGCAGTACTTC.

The chain carries TRBV5-1 and TRBJ2-7; 16 bases map to TRBD2. Germline V gene data show CDR1 as SGHRS and CDR2 as YFSETQ. J was trimmed by 4 bases and V by 3 bases; bases with no gene match: 7. CDR3 size: 17 residues. CDR3 coding DNA: TGCGCCAGCAGCTCGGGACTAGCGGGAGGGCCTGGGTACGAGCAGTACTTC. This codes for CASSSGLAGGPGYEQYF.

This chain joins TRBV2 and TRBJ1-2, with TRBD1 matching over 7 bases. This CDR3 has 13 amino acids. The V segment lost 7 bases and the J segment 8 bases; nucleotides outside the gene matches: 10. CDR1 SNHLY and CDR2 FYNNEI come from the germline V gene. The DNA for the CDR3 is TGTGCCAGCACCCTGACAGGGATGAGCGGCTACACCTTC. Its translation is CASTLTGMSGYTF.

In this sample, this clone turned up once. Relative to the germline gene, one junction end is altered; a read error may explain this. The rearrangement links TRBV5-4 to TRBJ2-1; 9 nucleotides align to TRBD2. Germline CDR1 SGHNT, CDR2 YYREEE (reference sequence). The CDR3 totals 16 residues. CDR3 sequence reads: CASSPQAGGAYDEQFF. In DNA form, the CDR3 reads TGTGCCAGCAGCCCCCAAGCGGGAGGAGCCTACGATGAGCAGTTCTTC.

The gene calls are TRBV12-1 and TRBJ2-5; TRBD1 was called by the table and not checked on the DNA. TRBV12-1 is classified as a pseudogene. The CDR3 is 14 amino acids. CDR3 sequence: CASSFGQYQETQYF. The DNA for the CDR3 is TGTGCCAGCAGCTTTGGTCAGTACCAAGAGACCCAGTACTTC.

The chain has TRBV7-8 and TRBJ2-1; 8 bases match TRBD2. V lost 4 bases, J lost 9 bases, and 11 bases stayed unmatched. CDR3 length equals 15 residues. Germline CDR1 SGHVS, CDR2 FQNEAQ. The CDR3 region is CASSSLASGSSEQFF. The CDR3 DNA follows: TGTGCCAGCAGCTCTCTAGCCAGCGGGAGTTCTGAGCAGTTCTTC.

The sample holds one count of this clone. This chain joins TRBV10-2 and TRBJ1-5, with D perhaps TRBD1 (5 bases). The CDR3 is made up of 13 amino acids. Trimming shortened V by 7 bases and J by 7 bases, and 14 bases separated the two germline ends. Per germline, CDR1 WSHSY and CDR2 SAAADI. The CDR3 reads CASKEGRLQPQHF. CDR3 nucleotide sequence: TGCGCCAGCAAGGAGGGGAGGTTGCAGCCCCAGCATTTT.

The chain employs TRBV18 and TRBJ2-3; 8 bases agree with TRBD1. Germline V CDR1 and CDR2: KGHSH, LQKENI. With 3 bases clipped from V and 3 bases from J, the junction kept 5 bases outside the gene matches. The CDR3 is made up of 15 amino acids. Written as DNA, the CDR3 is TGTGCCAGCTCACCCCTCGGACAGGGAACAGATACGCAGTATTTT. Residues: CASSPLGQGTDTQYF.

V usage is TRBV4-2 and J usage is TRBJ2-5; 7 bases agree with TRBD1. The CDR3 consists of 14 residues. Per germline, CDR1 LGHNA and CDR2 YNFKEQ. V lost 1 base to trimming and J lost 9 bases; unmatched junction nucleotides: 8. The CDR3 nucleotides are TGTGCCAGCAGCCAAGCGGCAGGGGGTACGGCCCAGTACTTC. This gives the protein CASSQAAGGTAQYF.

This clone was found a few times. This chain connects TRBV7-2 to TRBJ2-1, with D maybe TRBD1 (6 bases). Looked up from germline, CDR1 is SGHTA and CDR2 is FQGNSA. The ends were cut back, 4 bases at V and 5 bases at J, with 15 bases in the middle. The CDR3 runs 15 residues. The CDR3 DNA is TGTGCCAGCAGCTCCGGACAGATAATTAACAATGAGCAGTTCTTC. Residues: CASSSGQIINNEQFF.

This clone was observed a handful of times. The V call is TRBV7-9, the J call TRBJ2-3, with D perhaps matching TRBD2 (5 bases). With 2 bases removed from V and 4 bases from J, the gap between germline ends came to 10 bases. The CDR3 contains 14 residues. Germline V CDR1 and CDR2: SEHNR, FQNEAQ (reference sequence). DNA for the CDR3: TGTGCCAGCAGCTTACAAGGACTTGCAGATACGCAGTATTTT. Translating gives CASSLQGLADTQYF.

This clone was counted only a few times. The V gene is TRBV3-1 (or the pseudogene TRBV3-2), the J gene TRBJ2-6; D might be TRBD1 (5 bases). The CDR3 loop spans 18 amino acids. Germline-derived CDR1 and CDR2 are LGHDT and YNNKEL (reference sequence). Trimming stripped 0 bases from V and 0 bases from J, with 12 bases between. The CDR3 nucleotides read TGTGCCAGCAGCCAAGACCAGGGCAGAAACTCTGGGGCCAACGTCCTGACTTTC. It codes for CASSQDQGRNSGANVLTF.

The chain carries TRBV3-1 (or the pseudogene TRBV3-2) and TRBJ2-2; perhaps TRBD2 as D (5 bases). Germline CDR1 LGHDT, CDR2 YNNKEL (reference sequence). V lost 1 base and J lost 6, with 9 bases in between. This CDR3 has 14 residues. This chain's CDR3 is CASSQGRLAGELFF. The CDR3 bases are TGTGCCAGCAGCCAAGGGAGGTTGGCCGGGGAGCTGTTTTTT.

The chain links TRBV5-1 to TRBJ2-7, with a weak D call TRBD2 (6 bases). V lost 3 bases and J 2 bases, leaving 15 bases between the germline ends. Germline V gives CDR1 SGHRS, CDR2 YFSETQ. This CDR3 region has 15 residues. CDR3: CASSSSGRGTYEQYF. CDR3 bases: TGCGCCAGCAGCTCCTCCGGGCGGGGAACCTACGAGCAGTACTTC.

The rearrangement uses TRBV3-1 (or the pseudogene TRBV3-2) and TRBJ2-5, with 7 bases identical to TRBD2. This CDR3 has 13 residues. V lost 1 base to trimming and J lost 9 bases; unmatched junction nucleotides: 5. Germline-derived CDR1 and CDR2 are LGHDT and YNNKEL (reference sequence). CDR3 in amino acids: CASSQAVGGAQYF. Here the CDR3 DNA reads TGTGCCAGCAGCCAAGCAGTGGGGGGGGCCCAGTACTTC.

The V call is TRBV14, the J call TRBJ2-1; D is possibly TRBD2 (6 bases). The V end lost 4 bases, the J end lost 15 bases, and 13 bases lay between the germline ends. The CDR3 consists of 11 residues. Germline assignment: CDR1 SGHDN and CDR2 FVKESK. The CDR3 nucleotides read TGTGCCAGCAGCCTGGGACTGCTGAGGTTCTTC. It translates to CASSLGLLRFF.

The chain recombines TRBV7-2 with TRBJ1-2; D uncertain. The CDR3 spans 12 residues. With 3 bases removed from V and 9 bases from J, the gap between germline ends came to 11 bases. Germline values: CDR1 SGHTA, CDR2 FQGNSA. CDR3 residues: CASSFLRERYTF. DNA of the CDR3: TGTGCCAGCAGCTTCCTACGGGAACGCTACACCTTC. Drawing the rest from reference TRBV7-2 and TRBJ1-2, the complete variable domain is GAGVSQSPSNKVTEKGKDVELRCDPISGHTALYWYRQSLGQGLEFLIYFQGNSAPDKSGLPSDRFSAERTGGSVSTLTIQRTQQEDSAVYLCASSFLRERYTFGSGTRLTVV.

The chain uses TRBV2 and TRBJ2-7; 8 positions match TRBD2. CDR3 length: 14 residues. Losses at the gene ends were 4 bases for V and 6 bases for J; bases not matched to a gene: 8. Germline-derived CDR1 and CDR2 are SNHLY and FYNNEI. The CDR3 sequence is CASSAGLVLGEQYF. The CDR3 nucleotides are TGTGCCAGCAGTGCGGGACTAGTGCTAGGCGAGCAGTACTTC.

The chain joins TRBV4-2 to TRBJ2-3, with TRBD2 matching over 8 bases. Germline assignment: CDR1 LGHNA and CDR2 YNFKEQ. The junction had 13 bases not matched to a gene; V was cut back by 2 bases and J by 6 bases. This CDR3 contains 17 residues. The CDR3 bases are TGTGCCAGCAGCCAATCGGTGCGGGGGGCCGCAGGGGATACGCAGTATTTT. This translates into CASSQSVRGAAGDTQYF.

This clone was counted a few times. This chain joins TRBV29-1 and TRBJ1-3, with TRBD1 as a possible D gene (5 bases). Trimming took 3 bases from V and 2 from J, leaving 11 bases between them. Germline V gene lookup returns CDR1 SQVTM and CDR2 ANQGSEA. The CDR3 loop spans 14 amino acids. CDR3 DNA: TGCAGCGTTGATTGGCAGGGCACTGGAAACACCATATATTTT. Residues: CSVDWQGTGNTIYF.

The chain joins TRBV18 to TRBJ1-3; tentative D call: TRBD1 (6 bases). Germline assignment: CDR1 KGHSH and CDR2 LQKENI. This CDR3 comprises 15 residues. V was cut by 6 bases and J by 4 bases, with 16 bases left in between. Here the CDR3 reads CASSTGQTSGNTIYF. The CDR3 DNA reads as TGTGCCAGCTCCACCGGACAGACATCGGGAAACACCATATATTTT.

This clone was observed a handful of times. V is TRBV29-1 and J is TRBJ1-5; no firm D call. The CDR3 sequence is 12 residues long. Germline CDR1 SQVTM, CDR2 ANQGSEA. V was cut by 4 bases and J by 2 bases, with 6 bases left in between. DNA of the CDR3: TGCAGCGTTGGGCAGGGCAATCAGCCCCAGCATTTT. This gives the protein CSVGQGNQPQHF.

In nucleotides, the CDR3 is TGTGCCAGCAGTGTGACAGAACAAGCGGAGCTGTTTTTT. Encoded protein: CASSVTEQAELFF. The chain employs TRBV2 and TRBJ2-2, with a possible D match to TRBD1 (5 bases). This CDR3 is built from 13 residues. CDR1 is SNHLY, CDR2 FYNNEI, per germline. Trimming shortened V by 4 bases and J by 10 bases, and 13 bases separated the two germline ends.

This sequence joins TRBV7-9 and TRBJ1-1; 9 bases fit TRBD1. V lost 5 bases, J lost 1 base, and 5 bases stayed unmatched. There are 15 residues in the CDR3. From germline, CDR1 is SEHNR and CDR2 FQNEAQ (reference sequence). This CDR3 is CASSARQGENTEAFF. Here the CDR3 DNA reads TGTGCCAGCAGCGCCCGACAGGGGGAGAACACTGAAGCTTTCTTT.